The following is a T cell receptor beta chain sequence with its context. This specimen belongs to a study of blood T cell repertoires in COVID-19. Measured with immunoSEQ multiplex PCR; TCRdb has only the in-frame clones, and not every one. The table has 210,000 or so clones, 88% seen once. After removal of 7 bases from V and 5 bases from J, the junction contained 13 bases not matched to a gene. The CDR3 is made up of 15 amino acids. CDR1 and CDR2 from the germline V gene are SEHNR and FQNEAQ (reference sequence). The material sequenced was PBMCs or T cells enriched from blood (not recorded which). This rearrangement joins TRBV7-9 to TRBJ1-2; 7 bases are shared with TRBD1. This TCR came from a woman aged 25 to 39 who had been exposed to COVID-19. CDR3 residues: CASKIPTGVQYGYTF. The CDR3 coding sequence is TGTGCCAGCAAGATACCCACAGGGGTTCAGTATGGCTACACCTTC.